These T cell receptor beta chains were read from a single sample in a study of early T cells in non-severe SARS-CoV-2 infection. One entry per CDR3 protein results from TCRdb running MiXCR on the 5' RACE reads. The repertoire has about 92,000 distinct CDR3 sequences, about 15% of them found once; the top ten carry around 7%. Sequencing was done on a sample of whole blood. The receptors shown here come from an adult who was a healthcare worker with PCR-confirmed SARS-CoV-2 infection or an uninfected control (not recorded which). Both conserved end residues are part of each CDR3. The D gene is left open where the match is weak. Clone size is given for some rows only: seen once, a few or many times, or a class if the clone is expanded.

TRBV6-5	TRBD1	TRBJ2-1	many	TGTGCCAGCAGGCAAATGACAGGGTGGAAGAATGAGCAGTTCTTC	CASRQMTGWKNEQFF
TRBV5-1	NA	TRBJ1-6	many	TGCGCCAGCAGCCGCGCGGGGGGGCAAAATAATTCACCCCTCCACTTT	CASSRAGGQNNSPLHF
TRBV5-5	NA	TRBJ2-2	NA	TGTGCCAGCAGCTTGGGGGTCACCGGGGAGCTGTTTTTT	CASSLGVTGELFF
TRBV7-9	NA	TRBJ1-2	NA	TGTGCCAGCAGCTTAGTTACAGAATATGGCTACACCTTC	CASSLVTEYGYTF
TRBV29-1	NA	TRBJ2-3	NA	TGCAGCGTTGAGGAAAACACAGATACGCAGTATTTT	CSVEENTDTQYF
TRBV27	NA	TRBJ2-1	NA	TGTGCCAGCAGTCCACGGGCCTCGTTGTACAATGAGCAGTTCTTC	CASSPRASLYNEQFF
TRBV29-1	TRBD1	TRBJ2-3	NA	TGCAGCGCGCGAGGGGGCGTCGCAGATACGCAGTATTTT	CSARGGVADTQYF
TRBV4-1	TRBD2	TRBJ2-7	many	TGCGCCAGCAGCCAAGCCGGGGGGGGCTACGAGCAGTACTTC	CASSQAGGGYEQYF
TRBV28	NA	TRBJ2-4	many	TGTGCCAGCAGTAGGAGGGACGGATCCAAAAACATTCAGTACTTC	CASSRRDGSKNIQYF
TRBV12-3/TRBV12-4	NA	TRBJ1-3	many	TGTGCCAGCGAGGGGTGGCTCTCTGGAAACACCATATATTTT	CASEGWLSGNTIYF
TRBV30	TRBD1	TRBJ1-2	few	TGTGCCTGGAGTGGAGGGTCCGGGGACAGGGGTACCGAAGTGCATGGCTACACCTTC	CAWSGGSGDRGTEVHGYTF
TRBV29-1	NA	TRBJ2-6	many	TGCAGCGTGACCCGGGACACCGACTCTGGGGCCAACGTCCTGACTTTC	CSVTRDTDSGANVLTF
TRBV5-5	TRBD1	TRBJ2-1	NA	TGTGCCAGCAGCTTGGATTCAGGGGGATCCTACAATGAGCAGTTCTTC	CASSLDSGGSYNEQFF
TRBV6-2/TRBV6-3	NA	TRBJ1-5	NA	TGTGCCAGCAGTTACCCTCTGGGTCAGCCCCAGCATTTT	CASSYPLGQPQHF
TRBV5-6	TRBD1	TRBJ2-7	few	TGTGCCAGCAGCCTCGGACAGGGGTACTACGAGCAGTACTTC	CASSLGQGYYEQYF
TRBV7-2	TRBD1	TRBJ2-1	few	TGTGCCAGCAGCTTAGTACAGGGGGGTTATCTCCATAACAATGAGCAGTTCTTC	CASSLVQGGYLHNNEQFF
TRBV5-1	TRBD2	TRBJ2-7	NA	TGCGCCAGCAGCTTGGGGCCTAGCGGGAGTGGTGAGCAGTACTTC	CASSLGPSGSGEQYF
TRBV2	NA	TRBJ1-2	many	TGTGCCAGCAGTGAAGCGGAGGGACCTTACTATGGCTACACCTTC	CASSEAEGPYYGYTF
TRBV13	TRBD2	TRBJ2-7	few	TGTGCCAGCAGCTTAGAGCGGGAGAGCTCCTACGAGCAGTACTTC	CASSLERESSYEQYF
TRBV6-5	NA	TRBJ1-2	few	TGTGCCAGCAGTTACTCCCTCGATGGGGGACGAAAAGGCTACACCTTC	CASSYSLDGGRKGYTF
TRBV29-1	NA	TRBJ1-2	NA	TGCAGCGTTGGGAGAGACGATGGCTACACCTTC	CSVGRDDGYTF
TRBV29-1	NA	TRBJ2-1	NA	TGCAGCGTTGCTTTGAGCTCCTACAATGAGCAGTTCTTC	CSVALSSYNEQFF
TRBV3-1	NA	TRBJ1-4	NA	TGTGCCTCAGGAGGAGCGGTTGAAAAACTGTTTTTT	CASGGAVEKLFF
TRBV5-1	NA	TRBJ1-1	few	TGCGCCAGCAGCTTGATAAACGGAATGAACACTGAAGCTTTCTTT	CASSLINGMNTEAFF